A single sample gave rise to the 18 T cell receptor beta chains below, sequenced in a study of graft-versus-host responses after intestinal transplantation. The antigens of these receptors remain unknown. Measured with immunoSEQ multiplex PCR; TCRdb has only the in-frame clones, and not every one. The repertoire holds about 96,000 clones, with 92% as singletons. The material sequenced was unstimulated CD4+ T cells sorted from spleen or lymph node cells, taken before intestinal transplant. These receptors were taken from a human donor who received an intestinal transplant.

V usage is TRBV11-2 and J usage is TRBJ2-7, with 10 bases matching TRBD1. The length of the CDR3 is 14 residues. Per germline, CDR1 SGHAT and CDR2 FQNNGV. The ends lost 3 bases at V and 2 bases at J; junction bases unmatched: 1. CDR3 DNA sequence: TGTGCCAGCAGCTTGGGGACAGGGGCCTACGAGCAGTACTTC. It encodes CASSLGTGAYEQYF.

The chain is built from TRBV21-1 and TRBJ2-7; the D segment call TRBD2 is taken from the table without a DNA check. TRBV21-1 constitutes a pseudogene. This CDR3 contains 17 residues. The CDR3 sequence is CASSLLAQWAGGGEQYF. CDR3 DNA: TGTGCCAGCAGCCTCTTGGCCCAGTGGGCCGGGGGAGGCGAGCAGTACTTC.

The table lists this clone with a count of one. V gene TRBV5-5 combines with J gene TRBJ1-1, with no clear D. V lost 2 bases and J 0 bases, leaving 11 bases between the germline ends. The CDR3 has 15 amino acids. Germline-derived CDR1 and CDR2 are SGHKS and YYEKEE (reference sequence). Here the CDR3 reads CASSLLWTLNTEAFF. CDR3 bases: TGTGCCAGCAGCTTACTTTGGACTTTGAACACTGAAGCTTTCTTT.

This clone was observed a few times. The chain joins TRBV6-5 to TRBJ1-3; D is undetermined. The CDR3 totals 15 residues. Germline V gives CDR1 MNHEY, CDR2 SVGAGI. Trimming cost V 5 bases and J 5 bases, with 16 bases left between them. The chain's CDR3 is CASSVVPEIRNTIYF. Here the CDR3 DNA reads TGTGCCAGCAGTGTGGTGCCAGAAATAAGAAACACCATATATTTT.

The CDR3, as DNA: TGCGCCAGCAGCTCCACGGGGAACTATGGCTACACCTTC. It codes for CASSSTGNYGYTF. The gene calls are TRBV5-1 and TRBJ1-2; D is unresolved. The CDR3 is made up of 13 amino acids. Trimming cost V 3 bases and J 2 bases, with 8 bases left between them. The germline V gene encodes CDR1 SGHRS and CDR2 YFSETQ. Using reference TRBV5-1 and TRBJ1-2 for the parts outside the CDR3, the full variable domain is KAGVTQTPRYLIKTRGQQVTLSCSPISGHRSVSWYQQTPGQGLQFLFEYFSETQRNKGNFPGRFSGRQFSNSRSEMNVSTLELGDSALYLCASSSTGNYGYTFGSGTRLTVV.

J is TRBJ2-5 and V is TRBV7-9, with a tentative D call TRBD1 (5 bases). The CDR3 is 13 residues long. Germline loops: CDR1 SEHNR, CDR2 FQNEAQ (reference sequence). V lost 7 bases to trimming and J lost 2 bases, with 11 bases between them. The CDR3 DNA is TGTGCCAGCAACAGAGACAGTCAAGAGACCCAGTACTTC. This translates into CASNRDSQETQYF.

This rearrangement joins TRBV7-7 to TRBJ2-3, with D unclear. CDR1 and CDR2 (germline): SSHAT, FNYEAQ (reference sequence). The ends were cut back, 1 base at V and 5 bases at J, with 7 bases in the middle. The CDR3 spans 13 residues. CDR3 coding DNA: TGTGCCAGCAGCTTAGTTCTAGGAGATACGCAGTATTTT. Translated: CASSLVLGDTQYF.

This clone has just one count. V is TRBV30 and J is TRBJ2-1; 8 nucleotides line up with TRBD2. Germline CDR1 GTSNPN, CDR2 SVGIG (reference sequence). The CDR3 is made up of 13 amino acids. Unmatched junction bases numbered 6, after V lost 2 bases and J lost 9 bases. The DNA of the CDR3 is TGTGCCTGGAGTCAGGGACTAGATGGTGAGCAGTTCTTC. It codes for CAWSQGLDGEQFF.

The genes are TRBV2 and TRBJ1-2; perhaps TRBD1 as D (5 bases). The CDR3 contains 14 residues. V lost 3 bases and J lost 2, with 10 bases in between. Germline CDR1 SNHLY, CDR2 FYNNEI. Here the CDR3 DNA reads TGTGCCAGCAGTGAGCGACAGAGAAACTATGGCTACACCTTC. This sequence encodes CASSERQRNYGYTF.

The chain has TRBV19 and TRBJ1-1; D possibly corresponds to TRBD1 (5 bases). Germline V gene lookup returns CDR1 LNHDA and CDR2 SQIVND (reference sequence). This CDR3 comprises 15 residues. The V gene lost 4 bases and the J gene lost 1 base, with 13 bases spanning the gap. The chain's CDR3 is CASSTYLQGNTEAFF. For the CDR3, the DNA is TGTGCCAGTAGTACATATCTCCAGGGGAACACTGAAGCTTTCTTT.

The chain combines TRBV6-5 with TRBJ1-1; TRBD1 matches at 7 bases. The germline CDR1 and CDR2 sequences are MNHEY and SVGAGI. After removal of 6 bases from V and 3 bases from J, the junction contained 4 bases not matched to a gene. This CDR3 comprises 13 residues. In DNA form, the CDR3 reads TGTGCCAGCAGACGGGGACAGTACACTGAAGCTTTCTTT. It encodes CASRRGQYTEAFF.

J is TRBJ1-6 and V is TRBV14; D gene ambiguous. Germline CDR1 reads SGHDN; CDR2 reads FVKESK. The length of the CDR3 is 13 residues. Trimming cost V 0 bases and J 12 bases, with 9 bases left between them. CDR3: CASSQDTRKPLHF. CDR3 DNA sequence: TGTGCCAGCAGCCAAGACACTAGGAAACCCCTCCACTTT.

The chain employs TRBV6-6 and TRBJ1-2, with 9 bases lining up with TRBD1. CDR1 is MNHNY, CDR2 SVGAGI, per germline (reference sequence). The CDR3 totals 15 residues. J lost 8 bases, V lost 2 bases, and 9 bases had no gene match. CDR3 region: CASSYPQGAREGYTF. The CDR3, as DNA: TGTGCCAGCAGTTACCCACAGGGGGCAAGGGAAGGCTACACCTTC.

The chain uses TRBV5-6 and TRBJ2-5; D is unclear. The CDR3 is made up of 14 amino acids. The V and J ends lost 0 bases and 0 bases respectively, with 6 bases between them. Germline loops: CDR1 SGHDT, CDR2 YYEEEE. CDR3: CASSLVRYQETQYF. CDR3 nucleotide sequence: TGTGCCAGCAGCTTGGTCCGGTACCAAGAGACCCAGTACTTC. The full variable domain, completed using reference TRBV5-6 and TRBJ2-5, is DAGVTQSPTHLIKTRGQQVTLRCSPKSGHDTVSWYQQALGQGPQFIFQYYEEEERQRGNFPDRFSGHQFPNYSSELNVNALLLGDSALYLCASSLVRYQETQYFGPGTRLLVL.

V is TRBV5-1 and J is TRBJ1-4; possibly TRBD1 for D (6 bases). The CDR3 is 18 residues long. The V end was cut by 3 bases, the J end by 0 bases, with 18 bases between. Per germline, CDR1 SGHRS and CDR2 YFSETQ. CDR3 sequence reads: CASSYGLAQGPTNEKLFF. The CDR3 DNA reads TGCGCCAGCAGCTACGGATTAGCGCAGGGGCCAACTAATGAAAAACTGTTTTTT.

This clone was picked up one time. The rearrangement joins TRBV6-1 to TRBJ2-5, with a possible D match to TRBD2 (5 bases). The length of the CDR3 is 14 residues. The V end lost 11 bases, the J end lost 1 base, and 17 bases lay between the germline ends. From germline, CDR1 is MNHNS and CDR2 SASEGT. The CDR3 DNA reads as TGTGCCGCCGGGAAAAGGGATGCCCAAGAGACCCAGTACTTC. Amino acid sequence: CAAGKRDAQETQYF.

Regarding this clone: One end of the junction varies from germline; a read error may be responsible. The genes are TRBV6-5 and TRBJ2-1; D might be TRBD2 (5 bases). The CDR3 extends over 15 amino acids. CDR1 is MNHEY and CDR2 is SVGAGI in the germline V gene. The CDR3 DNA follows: TGTGCCAGCAGTGTCCTAGCTTCCTCCTACAATGAGCGGTTCTTC. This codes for CASSVLASSYNERFF.

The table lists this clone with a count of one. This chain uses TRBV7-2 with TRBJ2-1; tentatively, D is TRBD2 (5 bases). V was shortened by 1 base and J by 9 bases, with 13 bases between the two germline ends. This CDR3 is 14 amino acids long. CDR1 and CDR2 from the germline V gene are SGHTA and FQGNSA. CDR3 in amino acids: CASSLELRVGEQFF. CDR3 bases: TGTGCCAGCAGCTTAGAGCTGCGGGTTGGTGAGCAGTTCTTC.